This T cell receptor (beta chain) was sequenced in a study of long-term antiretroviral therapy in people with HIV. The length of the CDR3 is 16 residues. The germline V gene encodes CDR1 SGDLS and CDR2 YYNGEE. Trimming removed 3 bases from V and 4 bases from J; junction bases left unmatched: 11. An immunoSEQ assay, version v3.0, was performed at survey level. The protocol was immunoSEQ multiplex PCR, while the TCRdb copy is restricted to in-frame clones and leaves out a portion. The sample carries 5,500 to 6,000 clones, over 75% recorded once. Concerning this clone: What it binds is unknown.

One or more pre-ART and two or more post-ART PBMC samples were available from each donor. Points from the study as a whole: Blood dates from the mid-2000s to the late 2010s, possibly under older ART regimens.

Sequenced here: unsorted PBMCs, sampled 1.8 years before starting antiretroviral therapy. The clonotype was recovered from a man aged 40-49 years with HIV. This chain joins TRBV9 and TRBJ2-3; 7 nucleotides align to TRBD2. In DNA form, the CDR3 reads TGTGCCAGCAGCGAGAAGAAGGGCGGGAGATCAGATACGCAGTATTTT. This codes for CASSEKKGGRSDTQYF.